The 8 T cell receptor beta chains presented below share a single source sample, sequenced in a study of shared clonotypes between healthy human individuals. TCRdb's table, derived via immunoSEQ multiplex PCR, lists solely in-frame clones and lacks some. The sample carries 2,500,000 or so clones, approximately 93% recorded once. The sequencing input was naive CD4+ T cells from PBMCs. The subset was: CD45RA+ positively selected. All receptors come from a man aged 18 to 29 in good health. Some clones in this sample may be carry-over from other donors' samples.

This rearrangement joins TRBV15 to TRBJ2-7; no definite D call. This CDR3 contains 17 residues. Trimming shortened V by 5 bases and J by 6 bases, and 26 bases separated the two germline ends. Per germline, CDR1 LNHNV and CDR2 YYDKDF (reference sequence). The CDR3 region is CATSLQTRTSLSAEQYF. DNA for the CDR3: TGTGCCACCAGCCTCCAGACCCGGACCTCCCTTTCCGCCGAGCAGTACTTC.

The chain links TRBV7-2 to TRBJ2-2, with no clear D. Germline lookup yields CDR1 SGHTA and CDR2 FQGNSA. The V end was cut by 4 bases, the J end by 4 bases, with 10 bases between. The CDR3 is made up of 14 amino acids. Here the CDR3 DNA reads TGTGCCAGCAGCTCCATGGGCCGCACCGGGGAGCTGTTTTTT. It translates to CASSSMGRTGELFF.

This chain connects TRBV9 to TRBJ1-4, with TRBD1 matching 10 bases. With 0 bases clipped from V and 6 bases from J, the junction kept 2 bases outside the gene matches. The CDR3 is 15 amino acids. In germline, CDR1 is SGDLS, CDR2 YYNGEE. CDR3 region: CASSVAGTGDEKLFF. For the CDR3, the DNA is TGTGCCAGCAGCGTAGCGGGGACAGGGGATGAAAAACTGTTTTTT.

The V gene is TRBV19, the J gene TRBJ1-4; TRBD1 matches 11 bases. Germline values: CDR1 LNHDA, CDR2 SQIVND (reference sequence). This CDR3 is 15 amino acids long. V trimming: 5 bases; J trimming: 5 bases; junction bases outside the gene matches: 4. The CDR3 DNA reads TGTGCCAGTAGTTCCCGGGACAGGGGGAATGAAAAACTGTTTTTT. It encodes CASSSRDRGNEKLFF.

This chain connects TRBV10-3 to TRBJ1-6, with D uncertain. V was shortened by 8 bases and J by 7 bases, with 9 bases between the two germline ends. The CDR3 contains 12 residues. Germline CDR1 and CDR2: ENHRY and SYGVKD. CDR3 region: CAIQNGNSPLHF. Written as DNA, the CDR3 is TGTGCCATCCAGAACGGCAATTCACCCCTCCACTTT.

The chain links TRBV18 to TRBJ1-1; TRBD1 matches at 8 bases. Germline loops: CDR1 KGHSH, CDR2 LQKENI. The V segment lost 4 bases and the J segment 4 bases; nucleotides outside the gene matches: 5. The CDR3 has 14 amino acids. CDR3 residues: CASSLRDRSTEAFF. The DNA for the CDR3 is TGTGCCAGCTCACTAAGGGACAGGAGCACTGAAGCTTTCTTT.

Worth noting for this clone: The sample contains more than one DNA sequence encoding this CDR3. This chain links TRBV7-2 with TRBJ2-1; tentatively, D is TRBD1 or TRBD2 (5 bases each). Germline assignment: CDR1 SGHTA and CDR2 FQGNSA. With 2 bases removed from V and 4 bases from J, the gap between germline ends came to 9 bases. The CDR3 contains 14 residues. CDR3: CASSLLGEYNEQFF. For the CDR3, the DNA is TGTGCCAGCAGCTTATTGGGGGAGTACAATGAGCAGTTCTTC.

V gene TRBV5-1 combines with J gene TRBJ1-4; perhaps TRBD1 as D (6 bases). Germline CDR1 SGHRS, CDR2 YFSETQ. This CDR3 is built from 15 residues. Trimming stripped 0 bases from V and 4 bases from J, with 10 bases between. Written as DNA, the CDR3 is TGCGCCAGCAGCTTGGTGGGGGCGGGTAATGAAAAACTGTTTTTT. Translation: CASSLVGAGNEKLFF.